Following are 9 T cell receptor beta chains from one sample sequenced in a study of T cell responses to AZD1222 COVID-19 vaccine. Using immunoSEQ multiplex PCR, the repertoire was profiled, and TCRdb retains in-frame clones only, with some absent. The profile shows tens of thousands of clones, roughly 90% of them singletons. This sample comprised peripheral blood, obtained on day 0 of AZD1222 vaccination. These receptor sequences come from an adult in good health.

The chain recombines TRBV30 with TRBJ2-7; no reliable D call. The V gene lost 2 bases and the J gene lost 7 bases, with 12 bases spanning the gap. The V gene's germline CDR1 is GTSNPN and CDR2 SVGIG (reference sequence). The CDR3 length is 12 residues. The CDR3, as DNA: TGTGCCTGGAGTTTCAATTTCAGGGAGCAGTACTTC. This codes for CAWSFNFREQYF. Full variable domain (missing parts from reference TRBV30 and TRBJ2-7): SQTIHQWPATLVQPVGSPLSLECTVEGTSNPNLYWYRQAAGRGLQLLFYSVGIGQISSEVPQNLSASRPQDRQFILSSKKLLLSDSGFYLCAWSFNFREQYFGPGTRLTVT.

The chain combines TRBV6-5 with TRBJ2-1; possible D gene TRBD1, 7 bases. CDR3 length equals 14 residues. Deletions cut 2 bases from V and 10 bases from J, with 15 bases between. Germline loops: CDR1 MNHEY, CDR2 SVGAGI. CDR3 nucleotides: TGTGCCAGCAGTTACCGACTAGGGGGCCGGGAGCAGTTCTTC. Its translation is CASSYRLGGREQFF.

The chain recombines TRBV19 with TRBJ2-1; the match to TRBD2 covers 11 bases. CDR1 and CDR2 from the germline V gene are LNHDA and SQIVND (reference sequence). The CDR3 sequence is 15 residues long. J lost 8 bases, V lost 5 bases, and 8 bases had no gene match. The CDR3 spells CASSSTSGRRHEQFF. DNA for the CDR3: TGTGCCAGTAGTTCCACTAGCGGGAGACGTCATGAGCAGTTCTTC.

This clone was recorded once. The CDR3 spells CASSYSSSYNEQFF. The CDR3 DNA is TGTGCCAGCAGTTACTCGAGTAGTTACAATGAGCAGTTCTTC. The rearrangement uses TRBV6-5 and TRBJ2-1; D unresolved. V dropped 0 bases and J dropped 4 bases, with 7 bases sitting between them. Looked up from germline, CDR1 is MNHEY and CDR2 is SVGAGI. The CDR3 is 14 residues long.

This chain joins TRBV10-2 and TRBJ1-1, with TRBD1 as a possible D gene (6 bases). Trimming pared 10 bases from V and 3 bases from J, leaving 21 bases between. In germline, CDR1 is WSHSY, CDR2 SAAADI. There are 15 residues in the CDR3. The CDR3 here is CATTGFGGADTEAFF. The CDR3 coding sequence is TGCGCCACCACGGGGTTTGGGGGCGCGGACACTGAAGCTTTCTTT.

This rearrangement joins TRBV5-1 to TRBJ1-6; TRBD1 might be the D (5 bases). Germline V gives CDR1 SGHRS, CDR2 YFSETQ. The CDR3 sequence is 14 residues long. Trimming left V 4 bases short and J 8 bases short, with 13 bases between. CDR3 sequence reads: CASSHGQTDSPLHF. CDR3 nucleotides: TGCGCCAGCAGCCACGGACAAACGGATTCACCCCTCCACTTT.

The table lists this clone with a count of one. Because the CDR3's place on the DNA is in doubt, the DNA is left out and the CDR3 is given as listed by TCRdb. The V gene is TRBV5-6, the J gene TRBJ1-5. The CDR3 numbers 14 amino acids, ends counted. Germline V gene sequence: CDR1 SGHDT, CDR2 YYEEEE. The CDR3: CASSFRGRDQPQHF.

This chain links TRBV4-2 with TRBJ2-7; D not certain. The CDR3 loop spans 11 amino acids. Germline values: CDR1 LGHNA, CDR2 YNFKEQ. V was pared by 0 bases and J by 3 bases, with 0 bases between. The chain's CDR3 is CASSQDYEQYF. As DNA, the CDR3 is TGTGCCAGCAGCCAAGACTACGAGCAGTACTTC.

The V gene is TRBV5-4, the J gene TRBJ2-7, with D hard to call. The germline CDR1 and CDR2 sequences are SGHNT and YYREEE (reference sequence). The V end was cut by 9 bases, the J end by 6 bases, with 16 bases between. The CDR3 is 12 residues long. The DNA for the CDR3 is TGTGCCACCGCGGAAATAGGTGGCGAGCAGTACTTC. It codes for CATAEIGGEQYF.